This TCR beta chain is from a study of blood T cell repertoires in COVID-19. The repertoire was sequenced with immunoSEQ multiplex PCR; TCRdb's copy has only in-frame clones and lacks some. The table records 40,000 to 55,000 clones, about nine tenths of them present only once. The specimen sequenced was peripheral blood. The receptor comes from a human donor in a cohort sampled during active COVID-19.

CDR3 residues: CATGRQGGNGYTF. CDR3 sequence (DNA): TGTGCCACTGGCCGACAGGGGGGTAATGGCTACACCTTC. V usage is TRBV10-3 and J usage is TRBJ1-2, with 9 bases aligning to TRBD1. With 10 bases clipped from V and 6 bases from J, the junction kept 9 bases outside the gene matches. Germline V gene sequence: CDR1 ENHRY, CDR2 SYGVKD. The CDR3 totals 13 residues.